This T cell receptor beta chain was identified in a study of long-term antiretroviral therapy in people with HIV. Background on the study: It was about a decade after the earliest samples that the 2015 immediate-ART recommendation appeared.

About this clone itself: What it binds is not known.

The study, taken as a whole, reports: Controls showed broader CDR3 length ranges than did the HIV repertoires.

Running of the v3.0 immunoSEQ assay took place at survey level. The protocol was immunoSEQ multiplex PCR, while the TCRdb copy is restricted to in-frame clones and leaves out a portion. The table records about 27,000 clones, around 85% of them present only once. CDR1 is SQVTM, CDR2 ANQGSEA, per germline. This CDR3 spans 15 amino acids. V was cut by 3 bases and J by 2 bases, with 16 bases left in between. This sequence originates from a man aged 35 to 55 with HIV. The sequencing here drew on unsorted PBMCs, taken 2.3 years after starting antiretroviral therapy. The chain carries TRBV29-1 and TRBJ1-2; D is undetermined. The CDR3 loop reads CSVDIFGETNYGYTF. CDR3 nucleotide sequence: TGCAGCGTTGATATTTTCGGGGAAACGAACTATGGCTACACCTTC.